One and the same sample provided the 16 T cell receptor beta chains below, sequenced in a study of HIV-infected patients and healthy controls. TCRdb ran MiXCR on the 5' RACE reads and lists one entry per CDR3 protein. The data hold some 20,000 distinct CDR3 sequences, with roughly 20% observed a single time. The sample was CD8+ T cells from blood. These receptors all stem from a human donor in good health.

This clonotype came up many times. V and J are TRBV10-3 and TRBJ2-3, with no clear D. CDR3 size: 11 residues. V was trimmed by 9 bases and J by 0 bases, leaving 4 bases between them. Germline CDR1 ENHRY, CDR2 SYGVKD. The CDR3 nucleotides read TGTGCCATGTCTAGCACAGATACGCAGTATTTT. It yields the protein CAMSSTDTQYF.

V is TRBV12-3 or TRBV12-4 and J is TRBJ2-5; D remains unclear. The V end was cut by 1 base, the J end by 3 bases, with 9 bases between. The CDR3 spans 14 residues. The CDR3 is CASSLVGKEETQYF. The CDR3 coding sequence is TGTGCCAGCAGTTTAGTAGGGAAGGAAGAGACCCAGTACTTC.

This clonotype occurred a few times. The chain joins TRBV7-6 to TRBJ2-2; weak D call: TRBD1 (5 bases). The V end lost 5 bases, the J end lost 1 base, and 11 bases lay between the germline ends. Germline CDR1 SGHVS, CDR2 FNYEAQ. The CDR3 is 15 residues long. Written as DNA, the CDR3 is TGTGCCAGCAGCCCTAGGGGCTGGAACACCGGGGAGCTGTTTTTT. Translation: CASSPRGWNTGELFF.

This clonotype was counted many times. The V call is TRBV10-3, the J call TRBJ1-1; D is perhaps TRBD1 (5 bases). Trimming left V 11 bases short and J 1 base short, with 20 bases between. CDR3 length equals 15 residues. Germline CDR1 ENHRY, CDR2 SYGVKD. The CDR3 here is CASQGFGAPNTEAFF. CDR3 sequence (DNA): TGTGCCTCCCAAGGATTCGGGGCGCCGAACACTGAAGCTTTCTTT.

The gene calls are TRBV29-1 and TRBJ2-7; 7 bases fit TRBD1. Germline V gene data show CDR1 as SQVTM and CDR2 as ANQGSEA. Trimming at V came to 5 bases and at J to 3 bases, leaving 7 bases not matched to a gene. The CDR3 sequence is 13 residues long. The CDR3 coding sequence is TGCAGCGTTAGAGGGGGCGAACGCTACGAGCAGTACTTC. Translating gives CSVRGGERYEQYF.

This sequence joins TRBV19 and TRBJ2-1; D ambiguous. V was shortened by 5 bases and J by 9 bases, with 14 bases between the two germline ends. The CDR3 is 13 amino acids. The germline CDR1 and CDR2 sequences are LNHDA and SQIVND (reference sequence). This CDR3 is CASSSFSGSEQFF. DNA of the CDR3: TGTGCCAGTAGTTCCTTTTCGGGTAGTGAGCAGTTCTTC.

The chain recombines TRBV12-3 or TRBV12-4 with TRBJ1-2, with D uncertain. The CDR3 is 13 residues long. Trimming cost V 2 bases and J 6 bases, with 10 bases left between them. In DNA form, the CDR3 reads TGTGCCAGCAGTTTACCGGGCCCACATGGCTACACCTTC. As protein: CASSLPGPHGYTF.

The rearrangement links TRBV21-1 to TRBJ2-1. TRBV21-1 is annotated as a pseudogene. The CDR3 loop spans 14 amino acids. CDR3 amino acids: CASTGVLSYNEQFF. The CDR3 nucleotides are TGTGCCAGCACCGGAGTTTTATCCTACAATGAGCAGTTCTTC.

As for this clonotype: This CDR3 is missing its conserved last phenylalanine or tryptophan, likely due to a read error. The CDR3 DNA sequence: TGTGCCAGCAGTCGAGGGACCTACTACAATGAGCAGTTCCTC. Translated, it gives CASSRGTYYNEQFL. The chain couples TRBV27 to TRBJ2-1; D assignment may be TRBD1 or TRBD2 (5 bases each). The CDR3 extends over 14 amino acids. Trimming removed 5 bases from V and 3 bases from J, with 11 bases in between. Germline lookup yields CDR1 MNHEY and CDR2 SMNVEV (reference sequence).

For this clonotype: A read error is possible here, since a much larger clone lies one base away. V usage is TRBV28 and J usage is TRBJ2-3; 8 positions agree with TRBD2. Unmatched junction bases numbered 8, after V lost 8 bases and J lost 1 base. Germline V gene data show CDR1 as MDHEN and CDR2 as SYDVKM. The CDR3 extends over 15 amino acids. In nucleotides, the CDR3 is TGTGCCAGCGGGATTCGAGCGGGAGGCACAGATACGCAGTATTTT. This sequence encodes CASGIRAGGTDTQYF.

This clonotype came up a few times. This chain joins TRBV5-1 and TRBJ2-1; 8 nucleotides match TRBD2. Trimming took 3 bases from V and 3 from J; bases not matched to a gene: 5. This CDR3 has 15 amino acids. The germline V gene encodes CDR1 SGHRS and CDR2 YFSETQ. CDR3 DNA sequence: TGCGCCAGCAGCTCCGCGGGGGGATACTACAATGAGCAGTTCTTC. Translation gives CASSSAGGYYNEQFF.

The CDR3 loop is CASSHHIGHQNTGELFF. DNA for the CDR3: TGCGCCAGCAGCCACCATATTGGACATCAGAACACCGGGGAGCTGTTTTTT. The chain has TRBV4-1 and TRBJ2-2; D perhaps matches TRBD1 (5 bases). The CDR3 covers 17 residues. The ends were cut back, 3 bases at V and 1 base at J, with 15 bases in the middle. Germline loops: CDR1 MGHRA, CDR2 YSYEKL.

The chain recombines TRBV6-6 with TRBJ2-7, with a tentative D call TRBD1 (7 bases). Germline V gene sequence: CDR1 MNHNY, CDR2 SVGAGI (reference sequence). Deletions cut 0 bases from V and 5 bases from J, with 20 bases between. This CDR3 region has 17 residues. The CDR3 sequence: CASSYSPGTATRNEQYF. The CDR3 nucleotides read TGTGCCAGCAGTTACTCTCCCGGGACAGCGACTAGAAACGAGCAGTACTTC.

The chain uses TRBV27 and TRBJ1-2; maybe TRBD1 (6 bases). The CDR3 length is 14 residues. Germline V gives CDR1 MNHEY, CDR2 SMNVEV (reference sequence). V dropped 2 bases and J dropped 4 bases, with 11 bases sitting between them. In DNA form, the CDR3 reads TGTGCCAGCAGTTTAAGAGGGGGGTTCTATGGCTACACCTTC. Translating gives CASSLRGGFYGYTF.

This clonotype was found many times. The CDR3 nucleotides are TGTGCCAGCAGTTTCGAACCGGGACTGAAATACGAGCAGTACTTC. This translates into CASSFEPGLKYEQYF. The V and J genes are TRBV6-6 and TRBJ2-7; maybe TRBD2 (6 bases). Trimming removed 4 bases from V and 4 bases from J, with 17 bases in between. Germline lookup yields CDR1 MNHNY and CDR2 SVGAGI (reference sequence). There are 15 residues in the CDR3.

This clonotype was seen a handful of times. This chain connects TRBV6-4 to TRBJ2-1, with 11 nucleotides matching TRBD2. Germline values: CDR1 MRHNA, CDR2 SNTAGT. The CDR3 is made up of 14 amino acids. J was trimmed by 5 bases and V by 4 bases; bases with no gene match: 1. CDR3 loop: CASSGGLADNEQFF. CDR3 DNA: TGTGCCAGCAGTGGGGGACTAGCGGACAATGAGCAGTTCTTC.